This T cell receptor beta chain was documented in a study of metastatic and nonmetastatic thyroid tumors. Study at large: Repertoire comparisons spanned blood and tumor or nodule tissue from malignant and benign thyroid patients.

Germline CDR1 reads GTSNPN; CDR2 reads SVGIG (reference sequence). The CDR3 extends over 11 amino acids. In regard to this clone: At one end the junction does not follow the germline gene, possibly because of a read error.

Not a single patient had been given any form of treatment at any point before undergoing thyroid surgery. Per the original data handling: Clinicopathological groups of papillary thyroid cancer showed CDR3 differences that were used to build a distant-metastasis classifier. TCRdb re-called the PCR reads with MiXCR. Clone size and V and J calls follow TCRdb, not the original study. This sample has 31,000 or so clones; 25% to 35% occur once, and the top ten carry 30%. The specimen sequenced was blood. The TCR comes from a female donor with papillary thyroid cancer or a benign thyroid nodule (not recorded which). Some clones in this sample may be carry-over from other donors' samples. This chain connects TRBV30 to TRBJ2-3, with D possibly TRBD1 on 6 matching bases. The CDR3 spells CARRQGDTQYF. CDR3 DNA sequence: TGTGCCCGGAGGCAGGGGGATACGCAGTATTTT.